Presented here are 8 T cell receptor beta chains from one specimen sequenced in a study of blood T cell repertoires in COVID-19. Using immunoSEQ multiplex PCR, the repertoire was profiled, and TCRdb retains in-frame clones only, with some absent. The sample contains tens of thousands of clones, about nine tenths of which appear only once. The sequencing sample was made of peripheral blood. These receptors were collected from a human donor with active COVID-19. The donor label of this sample is uncertain.

The chain couples TRBV5-6 to TRBJ2-1; D unresolved. Germline values: CDR1 SGHDT, CDR2 YYEEEE. Trimming removed 2 bases from V and 4 bases from J, with 16 bases in between. The CDR3 runs to 16 residues. CDR3 DNA: TGTGCCAGCAGCTTTTCTAGTATGTTCCTTTACAATGAGCAGTTCTTC. Its protein product is CASSFSSMFLYNEQFF.

The J gene is TRBJ2-4, the V gene TRBV4-3; tentatively, D is TRBD1 (5 bases). The CDR3 is 17 amino acids. The V gene's germline CDR1 is LGHNA and CDR2 YSLEER. The V gene lost 0 bases and the J gene lost 2 bases, with 14 bases spanning the gap. CDR3 amino acids: CASSQEEGRVSKNIQYF. DNA of the CDR3: TGCGCCAGCAGCCAAGAGGAAGGCAGGGTCTCCAAAAACATTCAGTACTTC.

The rearrangement links TRBV6-5 to TRBJ1-1, with unresolved D. The V gene lost 10 bases and the J gene lost 0 bases, with 12 bases spanning the gap. CDR1 and CDR2 (germline): MNHEY, SVGAGI. This CDR3 region has 13 residues. Here the CDR3 reads CATLLGMNTEAFF. In nucleotides, the CDR3 is TGTGCCACGCTGTTGGGCATGAACACTGAAGCTTTCTTT.

This chain links TRBV27 with TRBJ2-7; perhaps TRBD1 as D (7 bases). This CDR3 is built from 14 residues. Germline V lookup: CDR1 MNHEY, CDR2 SMNVEV (reference sequence). V lost 4 bases and J lost 0, with 10 bases in between. The CDR3 nucleotides read TGTGCCAGCAGTTCAGGGGGGACCTCCTACGAGCAGTACTTC. Translating gives CASSSGGTSYEQYF.

This clone showed up just a few times. Here the CDR3 reads CASSITALREGYEQYF. CDR3 coding DNA: TGTGCCAGTAGTATTACCGCCCTGCGAGAGGGCTACGAGCAGTACTTC. This chain connects TRBV19 to TRBJ2-7; D may be TRBD2 (5 bases). This CDR3 is built from 16 residues. V was shortened by 3 bases and J by 3 bases, with 18 bases between the two germline ends. Germline V gives CDR1 LNHDA, CDR2 SQIVND (reference sequence).

The V gene is TRBV3-1 (or the pseudogene TRBV3-2), the J gene TRBJ2-5, with 10 nucleotides matching TRBD2. V lost 4 bases to trimming and J lost 5 bases; unmatched junction nucleotides: 13. This CDR3 is 17 amino acids long. Per the germline V gene, CDR1 is LGHDT and CDR2 is YNNKEL (reference sequence). CDR3 nucleotide sequence: TGTGCCAGCAGCCCCTTCTTAGTAGCGGGGGGAGGTGAGACCCAGTACTTC. Protein: CASSPFLVAGGGETQYF.

This chain uses TRBV2 with TRBJ2-3; TRBD2 agrees at 7 bases. Germline CDR1 reads SNHLY; CDR2 reads FYNNEI. The V segment lost 3 bases and the J segment 0 bases; nucleotides outside the gene matches: 6. The CDR3 extends over 16 amino acids. CDR3 nucleotides: TGTGCCAGCAGTGATGCGGGCGGGGGTAGCACAGATACGCAGTATTTT. Translated, it gives CASSDAGGGSTDTQYF. Full variable domain (rest looked up from reference TRBV2 and TRBJ2-3): EPEVTQTPSHQVTQMGQEVILRCVPISNHLYFYWYRQILGQKVEFLVSFYNNEISEKSEIFDDQFSVERPDGSNFTLKIRSTKLEDSAMYFCASSDAGGGSTDTQYFGPGTRLTVL.

The J gene is TRBJ2-5, the V gene TRBV3-1 (or the pseudogene TRBV3-2), with a possible D match to TRBD2 (6 bases). Per germline, CDR1 LGHDT and CDR2 YNNKEL (reference sequence). V dropped 1 base and J dropped 1 base, with 13 bases sitting between them. There are 16 residues in the CDR3. In nucleotides, the CDR3 is TGTGCCAGCAGCCAAGGACCGGGACTTCCCCAAGAGACCCAGTACTTC. This encodes CASSQGPGLPQETQYF.